The 20 T cell receptor beta chains in this list originate from one sample, sequenced in a study of blood T cell repertoires in COVID-19. Repertoires were generated with immunoSEQ multiplex PCR, while TCRdb's copy carries only in-frame clones and drops some. The sample has 120,000 or so clones, about 80% seen once; the top ten hold approximately 25%. Sequencing used peripheral blood. The origin of the receptors is a human donor in a cohort sampled during active COVID-19.

The chain joins TRBV30 to TRBJ2-1; D is unclear. In germline, CDR1 is GTSNPN, CDR2 SVGIG (reference sequence). Trimming shortened V by 6 bases and J by 6 bases, and 9 bases separated the two germline ends. CDR3 length equals 11 residues. The CDR3 loop reads CACSLGNEQFF. The CDR3 bases are TGTGCCTGTTCTCTCGGCAATGAGCAGTTCTTC.

The chain recombines TRBV28 with TRBJ1-1; 7 bases match TRBD1. CDR3 length equals 12 residues. Germline V CDR1 and CDR2: MDHEN, SYDVKM. The V gene end was trimmed by 4 bases and the J gene end by 5 bases; junction bases not matched to a gene: 1. The CDR3 DNA sequence: TGTGCCAGCAGTTCAGGGGGGACTGAAGCTTTCTTT. Translated: CASSSGGTEAFF.

The chain links TRBV18 to TRBJ2-3; 7 bases are shared with TRBD1. This CDR3 contains 15 residues. Germline-derived CDR1 and CDR2 are KGHSH and LQKENI. V was pared by 6 bases and J by 2 bases, with 8 bases of the junction left unmatched. This CDR3 is CASSPGTVNTDTQYF. The CDR3 region has the DNA TGTGCCAGCTCCCCCGGGACAGTGAACACAGATACGCAGTATTTT.

This chain joins TRBV19 and TRBJ2-7, with a weak D call TRBD2 (6 bases). V was clipped by 2 bases and J by 7 bases, with 15 bases between them. The CDR3 runs to 14 residues. Germline V gene lookup returns CDR1 LNHDA and CDR2 SQIVND (reference sequence). This chain's CDR3 is CASSIRVTGVEQYF. The DNA for the CDR3 is TGTGCCAGTAGTATAAGAGTGACGGGGGTTGAGCAGTACTTC.

The V call is TRBV6-5, the J call TRBJ1-5; maybe TRBD1 (5 bases). With 4 bases removed from V and 0 bases from J, the gap between germline ends came to 10 bases. The CDR3 spans 15 residues. Germline V gives CDR1 MNHEY, CDR2 SVGAGI. The CDR3 sequence: CASSSGPNSNQPQHF. The CDR3 region has the DNA TGTGCCAGCAGTTCAGGGCCTAATAGCAATCAGCCCCAGCATTTT.

This rearrangement joins TRBV4-1 to TRBJ2-5; a weak D match, TRBD1 (5 bases). Deletions cut 0 bases from V and 5 bases from J, with 16 bases between. CDR3 size: 16 residues. Germline loops: CDR1 MGHRA, CDR2 YSYEKL. The CDR3 nucleotides are TGCGCCAGCAGCCAAGAAGTGGCCAGGGCTTCGGAGACCCAGTACTTC. This translates into CASSQEVARASETQYF.

The chain joins TRBV5-1 to TRBJ2-7; D is undetermined. CDR1 SGHRS and CDR2 YFSETQ come from the germline V gene. CDR3 size: 14 residues. The V gene lost 4 bases and the J gene lost 2 bases, with 13 bases spanning the gap. CDR3 loop: CASSPADNAYEQYF. In DNA, the CDR3 is TGCGCCAGCAGCCCGGCCGACAACGCCTACGAGCAGTACTTC.

The chain employs TRBV3-1 (or the pseudogene TRBV3-2) and TRBJ1-1, with D unresolved. V lost 3 bases and J lost 4, with 18 bases in between. Germline CDR1 reads LGHDT; CDR2 reads YNNKEL (reference sequence). The CDR3 is made up of 16 amino acids. The CDR3: CASSQAHLGGPTEAFF. In DNA form, the CDR3 reads TGTGCCAGCAGCCAGGCCCATCTGGGAGGCCCCACTGAAGCTTTCTTT.

This chain links TRBV3-1 (or the pseudogene TRBV3-2) with TRBJ1-1, with 7 positions matching TRBD1. This CDR3 has 14 amino acids. Germline CDR1 and CDR2: LGHDT and YNNKEL (reference sequence). Trimming at V came to 3 bases and at J to 3 bases, leaving 4 bases not matched to a gene. CDR3 DNA sequence: TGTGCCAGCAGCCACACAGGGGTGTACACTGAAGCTTTCTTT. Translated: CASSHTGVYTEAFF.

The chain joins TRBV9 to TRBJ2-4; no firm D call. Per the germline V gene, CDR1 is SGDLS and CDR2 is YYNGEE. This CDR3 region has 15 residues. V was clipped by 4 bases and J by 2 bases, with 13 bases between them. CDR3 region: CASSPNPGTKNIQYF. DNA of the CDR3: TGTGCCAGCAGCCCCAACCCAGGTACCAAAAACATTCAGTACTTC.

This chain uses TRBV7-8 with TRBJ1-2; D is ambiguous. The CDR3 loop spans 13 amino acids. V was clipped by 2 bases and J by 4 bases, with 8 bases between them. Germline CDR1 SGHVS, CDR2 FQNEAQ. The CDR3 nucleotides read TGTGCCAGCAGCTTAATACACCTCTATGGCTACACCTTC. As protein: CASSLIHLYGYTF.

J is TRBJ2-3 and V is TRBV5-1; 13 nucleotides agree with TRBD2. Germline values: CDR1 SGHRS, CDR2 YFSETQ. Losses at the gene ends were 0 bases for V and 4 bases for J; bases not matched to a gene: 5. The CDR3 extends over 17 amino acids. The CDR3 reads CASSLESTSGGADTQYF. In DNA form, the CDR3 reads TGCGCCAGCAGCTTGGAGTCTACTAGCGGGGGGGCAGATACGCAGTATTTT.

This sequence joins TRBV27 and TRBJ2-7; 7 bases are a match to TRBD1. Losses at the gene ends were 4 bases for V and 4 bases for J; bases not matched to a gene: 10. This CDR3 has 15 residues. From germline, CDR1 is MNHEY and CDR2 SMNVEV (reference sequence). CDR3 sequence (DNA): TGTGCCAGCAGTTCTATCAGGGGGTATATGTACGAGCAGTACTTC. This codes for CASSSIRGYMYEQYF.

V and J are TRBV28 and TRBJ2-5; 8 nucleotides agree with TRBD2. Trimming took 6 bases from V and 5 from J; bases not matched to a gene: 17. This CDR3 contains 17 residues. Germline V gene data show CDR1 as MDHEN and CDR2 as SYDVKM. CDR3 sequence (DNA): TGTGCCAGCAGCCCAGTTTCCCCCAGCGGGAGTGGGGAGACCCAGTACTTC. Its protein is CASSPVSPSGSGETQYF.

V is TRBV4-1 and J is TRBJ1-1, with D possibly TRBD1 on 6 matching bases. The CDR3 consists of 16 residues. V lost 3 bases to trimming and J lost 4 bases, with 18 bases between them. Germline V CDR1 and CDR2: MGHRA, YSYEKL. This CDR3 is CASSQGNTGMGTEAFF. The CDR3 DNA is TGCGCCAGCAGCCAGGGAAACACAGGGATGGGCACTGAAGCTTTCTTT.

The rearrangement joins TRBV19 to TRBJ1-4; D is unresolved. Trimming removed 10 bases at V and 5 bases at J, with 8 bases between. Germline loops: CDR1 LNHDA, CDR2 SQIVND (reference sequence). The CDR3 is 11 amino acids. CDR3 nucleotide sequence: TGTGCCATTCCCCCAAATGAAAAACTGTTTTTT. Translating gives CAIPPNEKLFF.

V is TRBV6-6 and J is TRBJ1-2, with 7 bases matching TRBD1. Germline V gene sequence: CDR1 MNHNY, CDR2 SVGAGI (reference sequence). The CDR3 covers 14 residues. Losses at the gene ends were 7 bases for V and 4 bases for J; bases not matched to a gene: 9. CDR3 loop: CASTPTGMSYGYTF. As DNA, the CDR3 is TGTGCCAGCACTCCGACAGGGATGAGCTATGGCTACACCTTC.

V is TRBV2 and J is TRBJ2-2; D is possibly TRBD2 (6 bases). The CDR3 has 15 residues. The V end lost 3 bases, the J end lost 2 bases, and 10 bases lay between the germline ends. CDR1 SNHLY and CDR2 FYNNEI come from the germline V gene. The CDR3 DNA reads as TGTGCCAGCAGTGAGCGGGGTGAAAACACCGGGGAGCTGTTTTTT. Protein sequence: CASSERGENTGELFF.

The chain couples TRBV4-2 to TRBJ2-5; the match to TRBD2 covers 11 bases. CDR1 is LGHNA and CDR2 is YNFKEQ in the germline V gene. V lost 0 bases to trimming and J lost 6 bases; unmatched junction nucleotides: 9. CDR3 size: 17 residues. The CDR3 bases are TGTGCCAGCAGCCAAGATCGTAATAGCGGGGGGGCGCAGACCCAGTACTTC. Translating gives CASSQDRNSGGAQTQYF.

The chain couples TRBV6-1 to TRBJ2-1; 10 bases match TRBD1. With V trimmed by 5 bases and J by 5 bases, 6 bases remained unmatched. Germline-derived CDR1 and CDR2 are MNHNS and SASEGT. The CDR3 covers 15 residues. CDR3 loop: CASSKPGQGHNEQFF. CDR3 nucleotides: TGTGCCAGCAGTAAACCGGGACAGGGGCACAATGAGCAGTTCTTC.